This T cell receptor beta chain appears in the sequencing data of a study of CD8 T cells in Susac syndrome. With random hexamers, reverse transcription was performed on about 0.5 to 1 ug of RNA. Multiplex immunoSEQ PCR targeted 54 Vbeta and 13 Jbeta TCR beta segments. MiXCR, applied by TCRdb to the immunoSEQ multiplex PCR reads, yields one record per CDR3 protein. The sample holds more than 55,000 distinct CDR3 sequences, 85% to 95% seen once. From blood CD8+ and CD4+ T cells, the TCR beta chain was sequenced. Healthy donors constituted the controls, which were matched for age and sex. The specimen was CD8+ T cells from PBMCs. The source of this sequence is a human donor in good health.

Here the CDR3 DNA reads TGTGCCAGCAGTGGAGTAGACAGTTCATCCGGGGAGCTGTTTTTT. This codes for CASSGVDSSSGELFF. The chain is built from TRBV2 and TRBJ2-2; a possible D gene is TRBD1 (5 bases). Trimming took off 4 bases at V and 6 bases at J, with 15 bases between the two ends. There are 15 residues in the CDR3. CDR1 and CDR2 (germline): SNHLY, FYNNEI.